This T cell receptor beta chain is drawn from a study of T cell changes during pregnancy in multiple sclerosis. Germline loops: CDR1 SGDLS, CDR2 YYNGEE. Between the trimmed V and J ends, which lost 0 bases and 0 bases, there was a span of 7 bases. This CDR3 is 15 amino acids long. The protocol was immunoSEQ multiplex PCR, while the TCRdb copy is restricted to in-frame clones and leaves out a portion. The table lists over 45,000 clones, 92% of them singletons, with approximately 0.21% in the top ten. V and J are TRBV9 and TRBJ2-1; no firm D call. The TCR comes from a female donor with multiple sclerosis, enrolled in a pregnancy study. Specimen: CD4+ T cells from peripheral blood mononuclear cells, collected in the second trimester of pregnancy. The chain's CDR3 is CASSVAAVSYNEQFF. The CDR3 bases are TGTGCCAGCAGCGTAGCTGCAGTCTCCTACAATGAGCAGTTCTTC.